This TCR beta chain came from a study of blood T cell repertoires in COVID-19. Per the study methods: Nucleated cell counts were estimated from reference gene primer amplification. Measured with immunoSEQ multiplex PCR; TCRdb has only the in-frame clones, and not every one. V and J calls plus clone size are reproduced from that table; the DNA served to infer D and trimming. The profile shows approximately 260,000 clones, over 80% of them singletons. Germline CDR1 and CDR2: MNHNY and SVGAGI (reference sequence). Between the trimmed V and J ends, which lost 7 bases and 0 bases, there was a span of 10 bases. The CDR3 has 14 residues. Participants, about 18 to 89 years old, spanned 25 or so US areas. Membership in each cohort depended on participant-reported clinical history.

Sequencing was done on a sample of PBMCs or T cells enriched from blood (not recorded which). The clonotype originates from a woman younger than 30 who had recovered from COVID-19. This chain links TRBV6-6 with TRBJ1-5, with unresolved D. The CDR3 nucleotides are TGTGCCAGCACCCCCGCGGATAGCAATCAGCCCCAGCATTTT. Its translation: CASTPADSNQPQHF.